This TCR beta chain was observed in a study of graft-versus-host responses after intestinal transplantation. Study background: As for transplant type, recipients had multivisceral, liver-intestinal, or isolated intestinal grafts. Once they had received anti-thymocyte globulin induction, all recipients took tacrolimus and steroids for approximately three years. The study's findings and limits: Ileal or blood samples showed some GvH clones first, and such clones were also found in recipient marrow. The study found high graft-versus-host to host-versus-graft clonal ratios in allografts of patients with graft-donor T cell macrochimerism.

Sequencing was performed with immunoSEQ multiplex PCR; in TCRdb, only in-frame clones are kept and a portion is missing. The table records fewer than 25,000 clones, just over 75% of them present only once. Remarks on this clone: Its antigen is as yet unknown.

Investigators treated the graft tissue so that it released intraepithelial and lamina propria lymphocytes. Here the sequenced sample was ileum tissue, taken 12 days after intestinal transplant. The sequence derives from a human patient who received an intestinal transplant, so some T cells may come from the graft donor.

CDR3 DNA sequence: TGTGCCAGCAGCCTGGGGGGCACAATCCCCTCCTACGAGCAGTACTTC. It specifies CASSLGGTIPSYEQYF. The chain has TRBV5-4 and TRBJ2-7; D might be TRBD1 or TRBD2, each matching 6 bases. V shed 4 bases and J shed 0 bases, with 17 bases lying between them. The CDR3 spans 16 residues. CDR1 and CDR2 (germline): SGHNT, YYREEE (reference sequence). The full variable domain, in which reference TRBV5-4 and TRBJ2-7 provide the parts outside the CDR3, is ETGVTQSPTHLIKTRGQQVTLRCSSQSGHNTVSWYQQALGQGPQFIFQYYREEENGRGNFPPRFSGLQFPNYSSELNVNALELDDSALYLCASSLGGTIPSYEQYFGPGTRLTVT.